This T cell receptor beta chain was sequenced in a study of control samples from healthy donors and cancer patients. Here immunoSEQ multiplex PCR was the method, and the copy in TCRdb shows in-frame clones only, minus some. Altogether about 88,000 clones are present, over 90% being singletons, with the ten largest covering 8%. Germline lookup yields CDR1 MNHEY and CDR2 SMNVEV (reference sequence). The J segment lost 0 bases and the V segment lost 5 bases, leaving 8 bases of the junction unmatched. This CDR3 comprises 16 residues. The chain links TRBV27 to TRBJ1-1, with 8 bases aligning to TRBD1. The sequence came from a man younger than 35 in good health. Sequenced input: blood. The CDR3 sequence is CASSLNRGDMNTEAFF. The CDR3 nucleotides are TGTGCCAGCAGTCTAAACAGGGGGGACATGAACACTGAAGCTTTCTTT.